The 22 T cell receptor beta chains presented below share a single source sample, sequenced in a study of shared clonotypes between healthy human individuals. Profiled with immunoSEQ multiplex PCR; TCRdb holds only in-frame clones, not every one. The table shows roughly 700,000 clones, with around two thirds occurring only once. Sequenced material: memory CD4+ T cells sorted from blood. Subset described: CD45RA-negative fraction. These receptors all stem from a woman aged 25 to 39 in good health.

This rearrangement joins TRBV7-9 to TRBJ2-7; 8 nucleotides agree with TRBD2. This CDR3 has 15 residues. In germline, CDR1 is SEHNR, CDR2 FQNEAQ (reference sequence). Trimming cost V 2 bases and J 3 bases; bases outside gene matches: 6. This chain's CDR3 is CASSLWAGGSYEQYF. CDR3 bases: TGTGCCAGCAGCTTATGGGCGGGAGGAAGCTACGAGCAGTACTTC. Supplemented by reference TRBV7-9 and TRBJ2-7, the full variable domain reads DTGVSQNPRHKITKRGQNVTFRCDPISEHNRLYWYRQTLGQGPEFLTYFQNEAQLEKSRLLSDRFSAERPKGSFSTLEIQRTEQGDSAMYLCASSLWAGGSYEQYFGPGTRLTVT.

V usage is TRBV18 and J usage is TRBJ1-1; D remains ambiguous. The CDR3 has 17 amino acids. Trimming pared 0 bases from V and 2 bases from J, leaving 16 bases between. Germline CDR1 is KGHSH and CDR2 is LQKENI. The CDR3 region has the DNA TGTGCCAGCTCACCACCGAGGACTGGCGTTCTCAACACTGAAGCTTTCTTT. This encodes CASSPPRTGVLNTEAFF. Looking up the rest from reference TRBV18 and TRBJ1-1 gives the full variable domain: NAGVMQNPRHLVRRRGQEARLRCSPMKGHSHVYWYRQLPEEGLKFMVYLQKENIIDESGMPKERFSAEFPKEGPSILRIQQVVRGDSAAYFCASSPPRTGVLNTEAFFGQGTRLTVV.

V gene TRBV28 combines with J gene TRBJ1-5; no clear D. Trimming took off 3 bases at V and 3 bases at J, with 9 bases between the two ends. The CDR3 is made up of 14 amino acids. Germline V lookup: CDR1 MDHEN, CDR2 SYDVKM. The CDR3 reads CASSFRRYNQPQHF. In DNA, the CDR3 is TGTGCCAGCAGTTTCAGACGGTACAATCAGCCCCAGCATTTT.

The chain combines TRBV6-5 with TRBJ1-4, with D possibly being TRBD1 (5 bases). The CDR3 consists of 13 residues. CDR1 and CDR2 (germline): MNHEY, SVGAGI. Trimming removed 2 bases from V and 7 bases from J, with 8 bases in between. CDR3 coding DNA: TGTGCCAGCAGTTACAGGGGTGGTGAAAAACTGTTTTTT. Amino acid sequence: CASSYRGGEKLFF.

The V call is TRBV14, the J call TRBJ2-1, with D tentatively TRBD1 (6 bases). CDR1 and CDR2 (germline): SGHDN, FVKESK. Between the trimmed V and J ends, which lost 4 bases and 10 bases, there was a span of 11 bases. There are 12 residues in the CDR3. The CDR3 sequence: CASSPPRGEQFF. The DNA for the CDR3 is TGTGCCAGCAGCCCTCCCAGGGGAGAGCAGTTCTTC.

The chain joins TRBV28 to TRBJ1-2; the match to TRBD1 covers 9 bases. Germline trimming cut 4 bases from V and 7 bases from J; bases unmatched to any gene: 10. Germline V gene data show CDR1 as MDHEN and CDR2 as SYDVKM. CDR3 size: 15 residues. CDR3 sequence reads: CASSSGQGGGGGYTF. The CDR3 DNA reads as TGTGCCAGCAGTTCGGGACAGGGCGGAGGTGGTGGCTACACCTTC.

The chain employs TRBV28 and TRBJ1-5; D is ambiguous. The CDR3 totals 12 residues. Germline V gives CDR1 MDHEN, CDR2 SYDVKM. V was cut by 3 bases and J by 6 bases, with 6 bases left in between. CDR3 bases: TGTGCCAGCAGTTTGATAGGTCAGCCCCAGCATTTT. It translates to CASSLIGQPQHF. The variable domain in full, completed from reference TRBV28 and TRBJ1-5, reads DVKVTQSSRYLVKRTGEKVFLECVQDMDHENMFWYRQDPGLGLRLIYFSYDVKMKEKGDIPEGYSVSREKKERFSLILESASTNQTSMYLCASSLIGQPQHFGDGTRLSIL.

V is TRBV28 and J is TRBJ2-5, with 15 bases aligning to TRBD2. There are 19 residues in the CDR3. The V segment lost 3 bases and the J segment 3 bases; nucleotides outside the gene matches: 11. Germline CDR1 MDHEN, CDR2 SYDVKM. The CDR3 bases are TGTGCCAGCAGTTTTGGGGGACTAGCGGGAGGCCTTTCCAAAGAGACCCAGTACTTC. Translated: CASSFGGLAGGLSKETQYF. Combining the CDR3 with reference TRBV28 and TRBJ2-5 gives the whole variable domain DVKVTQSSRYLVKRTGEKVFLECVQDMDHENMFWYRQDPGLGLRLIYFSYDVKMKEKGDIPEGYSVSREKKERFSLILESASTNQTSMYLCASSFGGLAGGLSKETQYFGPGTRLLVL.

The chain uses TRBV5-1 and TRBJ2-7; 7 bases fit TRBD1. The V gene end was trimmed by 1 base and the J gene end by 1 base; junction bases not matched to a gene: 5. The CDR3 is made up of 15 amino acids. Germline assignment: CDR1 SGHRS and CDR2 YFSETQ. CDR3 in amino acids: CASSLYATGSYEQYF. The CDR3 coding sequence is TGCGCCAGCAGCTTGTACGCGACAGGGTCCTACGAGCAGTACTTC.

CDR3 DNA sequence: TGTGCCAGCAGCGCCCAAGAGACCCAGTACTTC. This sequence encodes CASSAQETQYF. This chain links TRBV11-2 with TRBJ2-5; D is unclear. Germline lookup yields CDR1 SGHAT and CDR2 FQNNGV. V gave up 5 bases and J gave up 1 base, with 2 bases separating them. The CDR3 contains 11 residues.

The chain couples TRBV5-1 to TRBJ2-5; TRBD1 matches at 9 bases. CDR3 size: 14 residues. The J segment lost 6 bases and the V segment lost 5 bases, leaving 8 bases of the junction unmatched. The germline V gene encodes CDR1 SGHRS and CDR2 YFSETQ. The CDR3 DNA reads TGCGCCAGCAGAAGTGGACAGGGGATAAAGACCCAGTACTTC. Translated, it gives CASRSGQGIKTQYF.

CDR3 loop: CASSLIGGLTSGNTIYF. As DNA, the CDR3 is TGTGCCAGCAGCTTAATTGGGGGGCTGACCTCTGGAAACACCATATATTTT. The genes are TRBV7-2 and TRBJ1-3, with D possibly being TRBD1 (6 bases). The CDR3 extends over 17 amino acids. V lost 2 bases and J lost 0, with 14 bases in between. Germline values: CDR1 SGHTA, CDR2 FQGNSA. Together with reference TRBV7-2 and TRBJ1-3, the CDR3 gives the full variable domain: GAGVSQSPSNKVTEKGKDVELRCDPISGHTALYWYRQSLGQGLEFLIYFQGNSAPDKSGLPSDRFSAERTGGSVSTLTIQRTQQEDSAVYLCASSLIGGLTSGNTIYFGEGSWLTVV.

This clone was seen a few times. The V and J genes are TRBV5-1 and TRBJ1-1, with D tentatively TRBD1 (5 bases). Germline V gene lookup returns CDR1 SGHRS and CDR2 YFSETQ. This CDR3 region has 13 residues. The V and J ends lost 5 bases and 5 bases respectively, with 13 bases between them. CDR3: CASRRDDGTEAFF. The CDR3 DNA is TGCGCCAGCAGGCGGGACGATGGGACTGAAGCTTTCTTT.

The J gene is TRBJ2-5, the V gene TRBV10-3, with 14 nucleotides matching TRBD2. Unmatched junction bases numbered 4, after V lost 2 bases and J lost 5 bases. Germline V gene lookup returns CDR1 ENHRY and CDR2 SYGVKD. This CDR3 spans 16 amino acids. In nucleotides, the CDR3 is TGTGCCATCAGTGAGGGACTAGCGGGGGGTAGGGAGACCCAGTACTTC. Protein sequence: CAISEGLAGGRETQYF.

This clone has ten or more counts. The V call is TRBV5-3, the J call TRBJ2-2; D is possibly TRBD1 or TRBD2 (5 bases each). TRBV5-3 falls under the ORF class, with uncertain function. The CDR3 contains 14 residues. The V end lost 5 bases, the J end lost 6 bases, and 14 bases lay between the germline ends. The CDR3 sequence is CARRPTGPSGELFF. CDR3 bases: TGTGCCAGAAGACCGACGGGGCCGTCCGGGGAGCTGTTTTTT.

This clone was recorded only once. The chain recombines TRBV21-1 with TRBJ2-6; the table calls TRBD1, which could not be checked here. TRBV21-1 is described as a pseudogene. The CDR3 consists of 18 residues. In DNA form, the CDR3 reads TGTGCCAGCAGGGCCAGGGGAGAGGTTAACTCTGGGGCCAACGTCCTGACTTTC. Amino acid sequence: CASRARGEVNSGANVLTF.

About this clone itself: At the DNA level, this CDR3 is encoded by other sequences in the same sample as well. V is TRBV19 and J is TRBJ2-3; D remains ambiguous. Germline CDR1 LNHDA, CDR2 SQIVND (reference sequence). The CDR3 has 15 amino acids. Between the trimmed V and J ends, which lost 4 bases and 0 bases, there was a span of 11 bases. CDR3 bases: TGTGCCAGTAGTACGGGCACAGTCAGCACAGATACGCAGTATTTT. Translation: CASSTGTVSTDTQYF.

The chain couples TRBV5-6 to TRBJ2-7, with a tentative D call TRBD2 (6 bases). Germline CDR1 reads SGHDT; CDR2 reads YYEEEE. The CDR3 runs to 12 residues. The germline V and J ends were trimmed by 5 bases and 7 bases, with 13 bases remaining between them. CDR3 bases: TGTGCCAGCAGGGGGAGGCTGGGGGAGCAGTACTTC. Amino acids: CASRGRLGEQYF.

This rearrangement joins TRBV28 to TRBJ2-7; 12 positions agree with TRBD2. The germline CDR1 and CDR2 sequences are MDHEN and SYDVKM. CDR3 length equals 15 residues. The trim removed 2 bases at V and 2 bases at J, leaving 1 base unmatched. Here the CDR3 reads CASSLPSGRAYEQYF. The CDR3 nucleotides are TGTGCCAGCAGTTTACCTAGCGGGAGGGCCTACGAGCAGTACTTC. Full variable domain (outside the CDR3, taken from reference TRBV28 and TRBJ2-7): DVKVTQSSRYLVKRTGEKVFLECVQDMDHENMFWYRQDPGLGLRLIYFSYDVKMKEKGDIPEGYSVSREKKERFSLILESASTNQTSMYLCASSLPSGRAYEQYFGPGTRLTVT.

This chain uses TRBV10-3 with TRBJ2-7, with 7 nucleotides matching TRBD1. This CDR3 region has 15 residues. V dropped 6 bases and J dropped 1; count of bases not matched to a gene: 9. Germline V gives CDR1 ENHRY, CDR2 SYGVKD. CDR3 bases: TGTGCCATCAGCGACCCTGGACAGGAATCCTACGAGCAGTACTTC. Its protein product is CAISDPGQESYEQYF.

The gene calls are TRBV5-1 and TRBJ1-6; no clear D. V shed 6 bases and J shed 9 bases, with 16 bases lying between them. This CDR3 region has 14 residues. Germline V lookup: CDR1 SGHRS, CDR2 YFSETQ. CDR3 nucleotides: TGCGCCAGCAAACCTATGGGAGGAGGTTCACCCCTCCACTTT. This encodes CASKPMGGGSPLHF.

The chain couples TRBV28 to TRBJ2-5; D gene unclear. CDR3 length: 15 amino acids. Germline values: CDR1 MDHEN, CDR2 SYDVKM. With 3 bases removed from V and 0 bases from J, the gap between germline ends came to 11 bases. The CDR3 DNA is TGTGCCAGCAGTTTTTTTTCCGCGTACCAAGAGACCCAGTACTTC. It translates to CASSFFSAYQETQYF.